The rows below give T cell receptor beta chains drawn from one sample of a study of blood T cell repertoires in COVID-19. The repertoire was sequenced with immunoSEQ multiplex PCR; TCRdb's copy has only in-frame clones and lacks some. This table holds around 380,000 clones, roughly 77% found once. Sequenced material: peripheral blood. The receptors shown here come from a human donor with acute or convalescent COVID-19. The donor label of this sample is uncertain. Each CDR3 is given with its conserved first and last residue. The order of the fields is V gene, D gene, clone size, J gene, CDR3 protein, CDR3 DNA. A D gene is named only where the DNA matches it firmly. Only some rows state a clone size, as once, few, many or a class for expanded clones.

>TRBV10-1|-|-|TRBJ1-2
CASSAGMDYGYTF
TGCGCCAGCAGTGCGGGGATGGACTATGGCTACACCTTC
>TRBV7-8|TRBD2|once|TRBJ2-1
CASSLERGNEQFF
TGTGCCAGCAGCTTAGAGCGGGGGAATGAGCAGTTCTTC
>TRBV18|-|-|TRBJ2-3
CASTRQGTDTQYF
TGTGCCAGCACCCGACAGGGCACAGATACGCAGTATTTT
>TRBV7-9|-|-|TRBJ2-3
CASSWVTGTDTQYF
TGTGCCAGCAGCTGGGTGACAGGCACAGATACGCAGTATTTT
>TRBV5-1|TRBD1|-|TRBJ1-2
CASSLTGDYGYTF
TGCGCCAGCAGCTTGACAGGGGACTATGGCTACACCTTC
>TRBV4-2|TRBD2|-|TRBJ2-2
CASSPLAGAANTGELFF
TGTGCCAGCAGCCCACTAGCGGGGGCCGCGAACACCGGGGAGCTGTTTTTT
>TRBV30|-|few|TRBJ1-5
CAWSPQVNQPQHF
TGTGCCTGGAGTCCACAGGTAAATCAGCCCCAGCATTTT
>TRBV5-4|-|-|TRBJ2-2
CASSFGGGTANTGELFF
TGTGCCAGCAGCTTTGGAGGCGGGACAGCGAACACCGGGGAGCTGTTTTTT
>TRBV7-2|-|-|TRBJ1-3
CASSLIGTGNTIYF
TGTGCCAGCAGCTTAATCGGTACTGGAAACACCATATATTTT
>TRBV21-1|-|once|TRBJ2-2
CASSKGGGVNGALAPGELFF
TGTGCCAGCAGCAAAGGAGGGGGGGTGAATGGGGCCCTCGCTCCCGGGGAGCTGTTTTTT
>TRBV27|-|-|TRBJ1-2
CASSFNSGTPANYGYTF
TGTGCCAGCAGTTTTAACTCCGGGACACCGGCTAACTATGGCTACACCTTC
>TRBV3-1/TRBV3-2|-|-|TRBJ1-1
CASSKRGGGTEAFF
TGTGCCAGCAGCAAACGCGGGGGTGGCACTGAAGCTTTCTTT
>TRBV2|-|few|TRBJ1-5
CASRDRHDNLPQHF
TGTGCCAGCAGGGATCGACATGATAACCTACCCCAGCATTTT
>TRBV12-3/TRBV12-4|-|-|TRBJ1-1
CASSLTGRTEAFF
TGTGCCAGCAGTTTAACAGGGCGCACTGAAGCTTTCTTT
>TRBV9|-|few|TRBJ1-6
CASSVVPGGGRNSPLHF
TGTGCCAGCAGCGTAGTACCGGGAGGTGGACGGAATTCACCCCTCCACTTT
>TRBV30|-|-|TRBJ1-2
CAWRQESFYGYTF
TGTGCCTGGCGACAGGAGTCCTTCTATGGCTACACCTTC
>TRBV18|-|-|TRBJ2-7
CASSPSSGAIYEQYF
TGTGCCAGCTCACCTTCCAGCGGAGCGATATACGAGCAGTACTTC
>TRBV19|-|-|TRBJ1-5
CASTLLGQVAGEPQHF
TGTGCCAGTACCTTGCTCGGACAAGTCGCCGGAGAGCCCCAGCATTTT
>TRBV5-1|-|once|TRBJ2-3
CASSLADSRGDTQYF
TGCGCCAGCAGCTTGGCAGACTCAAGGGGCGATACGCAGTATTTT
>TRBV5-4|-|-|TRBJ1-6
CASSFRGKGSPLHF
TGTGCCAGCAGCTTTAGGGGGAAGGGTTCACCCCTCCACTTT
>TRBV28|TRBD2|-|TRBJ2-3
CASSPLAGYTDTQYF
TGTGCCAGCAGTCCGCTAGCGGGGTACACAGATACGCAGTATTTT
>TRBV19|-|-|TRBJ2-7
CASSPQIPGYEQYF
TGTGCCAGTAGTCCACAGATCCCTGGGTACGAGCAGTACTTC
>TRBV27|-|-|TRBJ1-4
CASSHRDPNEKLFF
TGTGCCAGCAGTCACAGGGATCCTAATGAAAAACTGTTTTTT
>TRBV7-2|TRBD2|-|TRBJ2-1
CASSLVAGGPRNEQFF
TGTGCCAGCAGCTTAGTAGCGGGAGGACCCCGCAATGAGCAGTTCTTC
>TRBV20-1|-|-|TRBJ1-5
CSAQGHGPQHF
TGCAGTGCTCAGGGACATGGGCCCCAGCATTTT
>TRBV14|TRBD2|-|TRBJ2-5
CASSQGQGLGKETQYF
TGTGCCAGCAGCCAAGGGCAGGGACTAGGGAAAGAGACCCAGTACTTC